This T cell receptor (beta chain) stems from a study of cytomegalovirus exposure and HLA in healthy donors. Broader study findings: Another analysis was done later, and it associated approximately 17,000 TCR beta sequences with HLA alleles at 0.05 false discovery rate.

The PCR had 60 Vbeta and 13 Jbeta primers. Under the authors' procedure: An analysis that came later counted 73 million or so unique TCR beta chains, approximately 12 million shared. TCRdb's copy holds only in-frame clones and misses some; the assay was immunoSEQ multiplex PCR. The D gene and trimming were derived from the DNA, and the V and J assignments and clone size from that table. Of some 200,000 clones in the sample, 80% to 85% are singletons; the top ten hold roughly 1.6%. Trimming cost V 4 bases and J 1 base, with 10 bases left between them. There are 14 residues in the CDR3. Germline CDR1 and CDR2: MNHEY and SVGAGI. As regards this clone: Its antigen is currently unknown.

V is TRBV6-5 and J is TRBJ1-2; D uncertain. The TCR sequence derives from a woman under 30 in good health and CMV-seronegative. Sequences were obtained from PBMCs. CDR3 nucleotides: TGTGCCAGCAGTTCCCGGGGAGATAACTATGGCTACACCTTC. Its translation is CASSSRGDNYGYTF.